The 23 T cell receptor beta chains given below trace back to one sample, sequenced in a study of identical twins. MiXCR was run by TCRdb on the 5' RACE reads, yielding one entry per CDR3 protein. The profile shows roughly 1,500,000 distinct CDR3 sequences, less than 35% of them singletons. The sample consisted of cord blood. These receptor sequences come from a newborn girl in good health.

The J gene is TRBJ1-2, the V gene TRBV5-1; weak D call: TRBD1 (5 bases). CDR1 is SGHRS, CDR2 YFSETQ, per germline. The CDR3 is made up of 15 amino acids. V dropped 0 bases and J dropped 4 bases, with 13 bases sitting between them. The CDR3 protein is CASSLANRRSYGYTF. DNA of the CDR3: TGCGCCAGCAGCTTGGCCAACAGGAGAAGCTATGGCTACACCTTC.

This clonotype has only a few counts. The rearrangement uses TRBV6-5 and TRBJ1-5, with D uncertain. Germline V gene data show CDR1 as MNHEY and CDR2 as SVGAGI. The CDR3 spans 15 residues. V was shortened by 2 bases and J by 3 bases, with 11 bases between the two germline ends. CDR3 amino acids: CASSYDGTINQPQHF. CDR3 coding DNA: TGTGCCAGCAGTTACGACGGAACTATCAATCAGCCCCAGCATTTT.

This clonotype has only a few counts. The chain has TRBV9 and TRBJ2-4; 8 bases fit TRBD1. The germline CDR1 and CDR2 sequences are SGDLS and YYNGEE. This CDR3 is built from 17 residues. With V trimmed by 4 bases and J by 0 bases, 9 bases remained unmatched. CDR3 amino acids: CASSPRTGIIAKNIQYF. For the CDR3, the DNA is TGTGCCAGCAGCCCCAGGACAGGGATTATAGCCAAAAACATTCAGTACTTC.

Here the CDR3 reads CSVRQHTQYF. The CDR3 DNA sequence: TGCAGCGTAAGACAGCATACGCAGTATTTT. This chain uses TRBV29-1 with TRBJ2-3, with D possibly TRBD1 on 5 matching bases. Trimming pared 6 bases from V and 7 bases from J, leaving 8 bases between. This CDR3 spans 10 amino acids. CDR1 is SQVTM, CDR2 ANQGSEA, per germline.

This clonotype was seen a handful of times. V gene TRBV10-3 combines with J gene TRBJ1-4; 7 positions match TRBD1. Germline CDR1 reads ENHRY; CDR2 reads SYGVKD. The junction had 11 bases not matched to a gene; V was cut back by 2 bases and J by 8 bases. The CDR3 extends over 16 amino acids. CDR3 coding DNA: TGTGCCATCAGTGAGCCCGCGGCAGGGGGGAGGGAAAAACTGTTTTTT. Protein product: CAISEPAAGGREKLFF.

The V gene is TRBV5-1, the J gene TRBJ2-1, with TRBD2 matching over 10 bases. Germline loops: CDR1 SGHRS, CDR2 YFSETQ. V gave up 0 bases and J gave up 5 bases; unmatched junction bases: 2. This CDR3 has 15 amino acids. The CDR3 spells CASSLASGSNNEQFF. CDR3 sequence (DNA): TGCGCCAGCAGCTTGGCTAGCGGGAGCAACAATGAGCAGTTCTTC.

This clonotype came up a few times. The rearrangement joins TRBV10-3 to TRBJ2-7; D possibly corresponds to TRBD1 (5 bases). The J call is uncertain, as TRBJ2-5 better fits the DNA end. The germline V gene encodes CDR1 ENHRY and CDR2 SYGVKD. This CDR3 spans 13 amino acids. CDR3: CAISERGKGTQYF. The CDR3 DNA sequence: TGTGCCATCAGTGAGAGGGGCAAAGGGACCCAGTACTTC.

This clonotype was picked up many times. V and J are TRBV6-5 and TRBJ1-2; 7 bases are shared with TRBD1. This CDR3 has 13 amino acids. With V trimmed by 2 bases and J by 6 bases, 3 bases remained unmatched. Germline CDR1 reads MNHEY; CDR2 reads SVGAGI. The CDR3 is CASSYRGRDGYTF. CDR3 nucleotide sequence: TGTGCCAGCAGTTACAGGGGGCGAGATGGCTACACCTTC.

This clonotype was counted only a few times. A clone one base away is much larger, so this may be a read error. The J gene is TRBJ1-2, the V gene TRBV2, with TRBD1 identical over 8 bases. Trimming took 4 bases from V and 2 from J; bases not matched to a gene: 3. CDR3 size: 14 residues. The germline gives CDR1 SNHLY, CDR2 FYNNEI. The CDR3 nucleotides read TGTGCCAGCAGTGGACAGGGGAAGAACTATGGCTACACCTTC. The encoded protein is CASSGQGKNYGYTF.

The chain combines TRBV5-5 with TRBJ1-5; 7 positions agree with TRBD1. Germline trimming cut 3 bases from V and 4 bases from J; bases unmatched to any gene: 7. The CDR3 spans 15 residues. CDR1 SGHKS and CDR2 YYEKEE come from the germline V gene (reference sequence). This CDR3 is CASSSQAGGNQPQHF. The CDR3 DNA reads TGTGCCAGCAGCTCCCAAGCAGGGGGAAATCAGCCCCAGCATTTT.

This clonotype was seen only a few times. The chain carries TRBV20-1 and TRBJ2-7, with TRBD2 matching over 7 bases. Germline lookup yields CDR1 DFQATT and CDR2 SNEGSKA (reference sequence). There are 12 residues in the CDR3. V lost 6 bases and J lost 5; bases outside the gene matches: 7. The CDR3 region is CSATEAGDEQYF. The CDR3 nucleotides read TGCAGTGCCACCGAGGCGGGGGACGAGCAGTACTTC.

The rearrangement links TRBV24-1 to TRBJ1-1, with TRBD1 matching over 9 bases. V gave up 7 bases and J gave up 3 bases; unmatched junction bases: 8. The germline CDR1 and CDR2 sequences are KGHDR and SFDVKD. CDR3 length equals 15 residues. In DNA, the CDR3 is TGTGCCACCAGAGAAGACAGGGGGGGAGACACTGAAGCTTTCTTT. Residues: CATREDRGGDTEAFF.

V and J are TRBV4-2 and TRBJ2-2, with D uncertain. CDR3 size: 16 residues. Per the germline V gene, CDR1 is LGHNA and CDR2 is YNFKEQ. Trimming shortened V by 0 bases and J by 3 bases, and 11 bases separated the two germline ends. CDR3 amino acids: CASSQDLRPYTGELFF. CDR3 DNA sequence: TGTGCCAGCAGCCAAGATTTGAGACCCTACACCGGGGAGCTGTTTTTT.

The chain uses TRBV20-1 and TRBJ1-1, with D uncertain. In germline, CDR1 is DFQATT, CDR2 SNEGSKA (reference sequence). The CDR3 totals 13 residues. The germline V and J ends were trimmed by 6 bases and 1 base, with 12 bases remaining between them. The chain's CDR3 is CSAVSGGNTEAFF. DNA for the CDR3: TGCAGTGCCGTCAGTGGCGGGAACACTGAAGCTTTCTTT.

The chain has TRBV21-1 and TRBJ2-4; the D call of TRBD1 is as the table states it, not checked on the DNA. The J call may be in error: the DNA end matches TRBJ2-7 better. TRBV21-1 is flagged as a pseudogene. CDR3 size: 16 residues. CDR3 sequence (DNA): TGTGTCAGCAGCAAATTCGGGGGACAGGGGCAGGACGAGCAGTACTTC. This codes for CVSSKFGGQGQDEQYF.

This clonotype was counted ten times or more. The V call is TRBV20-1, the J call TRBJ2-1; 7 bases map to TRBD2. The CDR3 sequence is 14 residues long. CDR1 DFQATT and CDR2 SNEGSKA come from the germline V gene (reference sequence). Unmatched junction bases numbered 2, after V lost 3 bases and J lost 0 bases. In DNA, the CDR3 is TGCAGTGCTAGGGGGAGGGCCTCCTACAATGAGCAGTTCTTC. Translated: CSARGRASYNEQFF.

The chain links TRBV2 to TRBJ2-1; D assignment may be TRBD1 or TRBD2 (6 bases each). The J call could be wrong; TRBJ2-7 is a better fit for the DNA end. The CDR3 spans 18 residues. The germline V gene has CDR1 SNHLY and CDR2 FYNNEI. CDR3 protein: CASSLLENGGLWGNEQYF. CDR3 in DNA: TGTGCCAGCAGTCTTTTAGAGAACGGGGGCTTATGGGGCAATGAGCAGTACTTC.

V is TRBV7-9 and J is TRBJ2-1; D might be TRBD2 (5 bases). V dropped 11 bases and J dropped 2 bases, with 22 bases sitting between them. Germline assignment: CDR1 SEHNR and CDR2 FQNEAQ (reference sequence). The CDR3 contains 16 residues. CDR3 sequence reads: CAGGTSHGETYNEQFF. The DNA for the CDR3 is TGTGCCGGCGGAACGAGCCATGGGGAGACCTACAATGAGCAGTTCTTC.

The chain combines TRBV10-1 with TRBJ1-5, with D hard to call. V gave up 2 bases and J gave up 0 bases, with 11 bases separating them. Per the germline V gene, CDR1 is WNHNN and CDR2 is SYGVQD (reference sequence). This CDR3 is built from 16 residues. CDR3 sequence reads: CASSEGPGHSNQPQHF. The CDR3 region has the DNA TGCGCCAGCAGTGAGGGCCCTGGCCATAGCAATCAGCCCCAGCATTTT.

The V and J genes are TRBV5-1 and TRBJ1-1; possibly TRBD1 for D (5 bases). Germline-derived CDR1 and CDR2 are SGHRS and YFSETQ. The CDR3 consists of 18 residues. The ends were cut back, 1 base at V and 0 bases at J, with 19 bases in the middle. The CDR3 region has the DNA TGCGCCAGCAGCTTGTCTCACATCCGGACACCTATGAACACTGAAGCTTTCTTT. This gives the protein CASSLSHIRTPMNTEAFF.

This clonotype was seen only once. This rearrangement joins TRBV2 to TRBJ2-3, with D tentatively TRBD2 (5 bases). V lost 4 bases, J lost 4 bases, and 12 bases lay in between. CDR1 and CDR2 (germline): SNHLY, FYNNEI. CDR3 length: 14 residues. This CDR3 is CASSVDGGPDTQYF. The CDR3 DNA is TGTGCCAGCAGTGTGGACGGAGGCCCAGATACGCAGTATTTT.

This clonotype was observed at least ten times. The J gene is TRBJ2-7, the V gene TRBV27; no firm D call. CDR3 length: 13 residues. V lost 3 bases, J lost 2 bases, and 8 bases lay in between. Per the germline V gene, CDR1 is MNHEY and CDR2 is SMNVEV (reference sequence). For the CDR3, the DNA is TGTGCCAGCAGTTTCGGCCAGACCTACGAGCAGTACTTC. Residues: CASSFGQTYEQYF.

This clonotype was seen many times. The chain is built from TRBV19 and TRBJ1-1; D is possibly TRBD1 (6 bases). The V end lost 9 bases, the J end lost 2 bases, and 13 bases lay between the germline ends. This CDR3 has 13 residues. Germline V gives CDR1 LNHDA, CDR2 SQIVND (reference sequence). In nucleotides, the CDR3 is TGTGCCAGCAGCATCAGGGGTAACACTGAAGCTTTCTTT. Translation gives CASSIRGNTEAFF.